This T cell receptor (beta chain) is from a study of response to subunit inactivated influenza vaccine. From germline, CDR1 is SGHTA and CDR2 FQGTGA. The V gene end was trimmed by 2 bases and the J gene end by 9 bases; junction bases not matched to a gene: 20. This CDR3 has 19 amino acids. This clonotype occurred many times. MiXCR, run by TCRdb on the RT-PCR reads, gives a single entry per CDR3 protein. Of some 570,000 distinct CDR3 sequences in the sample, about 11% are singletons; the top ten hold 9.5% to 12%. The same sample was also used in a study of T cells expressing NK-cell markers. That study reports: A 5'RACE template switching approach incorporating UMIs was used to make TCR beta cDNA. A range of about 1.0-8% of CD8+ T cells consisted of dominant NKG2C+ clonotypes in several donors. Expanded NKG2C+ T cell clones were not confirmed as HCMV-specific.

The TCR comes from a middle-aged man who received an inactivated influenza vaccine. The sequenced sample was PBMCs from blood, obtained on the day of vaccination. V and J are TRBV7-3 and TRBJ2-1, with TRBD2 identical over 9 bases. The CDR3 bases are TGTGCCAGCAGCTTACACCCACAACCATTAGCGGGAGCTGGGGGTGAGCAGTTCTTC. It encodes CASSLHPQPLAGAGGEQFF.